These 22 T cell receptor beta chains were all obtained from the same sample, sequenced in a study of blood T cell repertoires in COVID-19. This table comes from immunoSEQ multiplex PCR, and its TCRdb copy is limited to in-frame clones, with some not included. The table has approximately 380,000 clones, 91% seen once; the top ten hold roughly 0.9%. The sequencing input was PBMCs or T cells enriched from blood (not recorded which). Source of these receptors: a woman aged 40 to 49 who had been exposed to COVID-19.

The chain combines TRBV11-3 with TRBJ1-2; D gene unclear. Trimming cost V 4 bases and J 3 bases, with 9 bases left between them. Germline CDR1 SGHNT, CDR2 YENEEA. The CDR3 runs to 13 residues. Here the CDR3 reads CASSYGEDYGYTF. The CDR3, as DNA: TGTGCCAGCAGCTACGGGGAAGACTATGGCTACACCTTC.

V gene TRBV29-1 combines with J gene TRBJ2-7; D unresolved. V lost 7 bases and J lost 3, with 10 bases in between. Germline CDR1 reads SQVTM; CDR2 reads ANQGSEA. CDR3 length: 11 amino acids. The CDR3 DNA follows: TGCAGCGCCTTGACTGGCTACGAGCAGTACTTC. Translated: CSALTGYEQYF.

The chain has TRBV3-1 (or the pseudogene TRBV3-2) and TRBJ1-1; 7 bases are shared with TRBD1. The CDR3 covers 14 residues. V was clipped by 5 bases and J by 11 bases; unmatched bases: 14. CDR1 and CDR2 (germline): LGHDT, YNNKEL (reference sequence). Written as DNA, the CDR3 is TGTGCCAGCAGCTTATCATCCGGACAGGAGAAGGCTTTCTTT. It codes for CASSLSSGQEKAFF.

CDR3 nucleotide sequence: TGTGCCAGCAGTGGGAACAGGGTCCCGAACACTGAAGCTTTCTTT. Protein: CASSGNRVPNTEAFF. The rearrangement joins TRBV2 to TRBJ1-1; maybe TRBD1 (6 bases). V lost 4 bases and J lost 1, with 13 bases in between. Germline V gene sequence: CDR1 SNHLY, CDR2 FYNNEI. The CDR3 loop spans 15 amino acids.

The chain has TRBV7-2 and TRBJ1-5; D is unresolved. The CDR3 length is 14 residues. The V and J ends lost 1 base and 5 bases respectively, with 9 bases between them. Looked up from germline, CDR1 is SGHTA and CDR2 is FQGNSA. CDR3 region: CASSLGVGHQPQHF. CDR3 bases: TGTGCCAGCAGCTTAGGAGTTGGGCATCAGCCCCAGCATTTT.

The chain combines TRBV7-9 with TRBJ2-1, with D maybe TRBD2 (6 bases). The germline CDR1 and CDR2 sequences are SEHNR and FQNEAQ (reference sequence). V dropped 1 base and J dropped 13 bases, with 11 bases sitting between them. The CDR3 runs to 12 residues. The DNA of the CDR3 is TGTGCCAGCAGCTTAGAGGCGGGGAATCAGTTCTTC. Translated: CASSLEAGNQFF. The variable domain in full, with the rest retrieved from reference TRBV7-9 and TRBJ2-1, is DTGVSQNPRHKITKRGQNVTFRCDPISEHNRLYWYRQTLGQGPEFLTYFQNEAQLEKSRLLSDRFSAERPKGSFSTLEIQRTEQGDSAMYLCASSLEAGNQFFGPGTRLTVL.

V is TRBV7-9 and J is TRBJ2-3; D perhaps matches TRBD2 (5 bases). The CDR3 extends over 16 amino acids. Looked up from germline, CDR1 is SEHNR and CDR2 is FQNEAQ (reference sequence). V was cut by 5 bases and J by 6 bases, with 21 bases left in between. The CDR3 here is CASSDQWTRDRDTQYF. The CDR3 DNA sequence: TGTGCCAGCAGCGACCAATGGACTCGGGATAGGGATACGCAGTATTTT.

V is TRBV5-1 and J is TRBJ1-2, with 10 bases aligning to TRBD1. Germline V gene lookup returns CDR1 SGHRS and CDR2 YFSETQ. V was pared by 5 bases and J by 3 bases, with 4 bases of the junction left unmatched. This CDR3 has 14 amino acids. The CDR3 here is CASSRGQGDYGYTF. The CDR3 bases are TGCGCCAGCAGTCGCGGACAGGGGGACTATGGCTACACCTTC. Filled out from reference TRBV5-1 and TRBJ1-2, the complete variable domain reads KAGVTQTPRYLIKTRGQQVTLSCSPISGHRSVSWYQQTPGQGLQFLFEYFSETQRNKGNFPGRFSGRQFSNSRSEMNVSTLELGDSALYLCASSRGQGDYGYTFGSGTRLTVV.

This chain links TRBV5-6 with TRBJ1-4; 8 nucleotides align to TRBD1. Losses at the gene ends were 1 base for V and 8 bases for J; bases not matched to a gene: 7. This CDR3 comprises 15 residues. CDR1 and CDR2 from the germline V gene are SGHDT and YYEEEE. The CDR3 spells CASSLRTGKGEKLFF. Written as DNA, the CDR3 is TGTGCCAGCAGCTTGCGGACAGGGAAGGGGGAAAAACTGTTTTTT.

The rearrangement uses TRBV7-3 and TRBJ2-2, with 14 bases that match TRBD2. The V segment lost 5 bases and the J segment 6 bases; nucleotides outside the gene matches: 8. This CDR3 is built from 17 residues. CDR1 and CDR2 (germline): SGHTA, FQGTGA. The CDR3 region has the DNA TGTGCCAGCAGCAGATGGACTAGCGGGGGGAGCCCCGGGGAGCTGTTTTTT. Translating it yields CASSRWTSGGSPGELFF. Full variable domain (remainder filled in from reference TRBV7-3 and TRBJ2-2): GAGVSQTPSNKVTEKGKYVELRCDPISGHTALYWYRQSLGQGPEFLIYFQGTGAADDSGLPNDRFFAVRPEGSVSTLKIQRTERGDSAVYLCASSRWTSGGSPGELFFGEGSRLTVL.

CDR3 sequence reads: CASSSLAGVVHEQYF. CDR3 coding DNA: TGTGCCAGCAGTTCGCTAGCGGGAGTCGTGCACGAGCAGTACTTC. J is TRBJ2-7 and V is TRBV6-5; 10 nucleotides align to TRBD2. This CDR3 spans 15 amino acids. CDR1 MNHEY and CDR2 SVGAGI come from the germline V gene. Germline trimming cut 4 bases from V and 5 bases from J; bases unmatched to any gene: 8.

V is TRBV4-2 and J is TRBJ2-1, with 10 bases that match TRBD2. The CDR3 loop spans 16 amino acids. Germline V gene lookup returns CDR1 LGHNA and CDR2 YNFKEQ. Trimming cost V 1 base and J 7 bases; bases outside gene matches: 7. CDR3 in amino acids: CASSQVQLAGRNEQFF. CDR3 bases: TGTGCCAGCAGCCAAGTGCAACTAGCGGGGAGGAATGAGCAGTTCTTC.

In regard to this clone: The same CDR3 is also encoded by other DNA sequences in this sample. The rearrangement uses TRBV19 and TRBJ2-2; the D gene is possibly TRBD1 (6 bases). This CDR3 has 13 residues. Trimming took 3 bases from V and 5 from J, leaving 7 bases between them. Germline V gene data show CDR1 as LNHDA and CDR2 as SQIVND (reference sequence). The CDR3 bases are TGTGCCAGTAGTATCAGGGGAACCGGGGAGCTGTTTTTT. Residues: CASSIRGTGELFF.

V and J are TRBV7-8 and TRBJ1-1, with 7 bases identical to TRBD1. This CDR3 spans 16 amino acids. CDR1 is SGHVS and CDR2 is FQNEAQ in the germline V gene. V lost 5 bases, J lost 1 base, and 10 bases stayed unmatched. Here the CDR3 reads CASSARRDSSNTEAFF. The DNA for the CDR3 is TGTGCCAGCAGCGCCCGCCGGGACAGTTCGAACACTGAAGCTTTCTTT.

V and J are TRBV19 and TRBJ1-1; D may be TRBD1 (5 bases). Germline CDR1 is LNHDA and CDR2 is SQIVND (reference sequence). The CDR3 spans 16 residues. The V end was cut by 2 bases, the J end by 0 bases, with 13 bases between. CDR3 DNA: TGTGCCAGTAGTATAAACCCCAAGGGGATGAACACTGAAGCTTTCTTT. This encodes CASSINPKGMNTEAFF.

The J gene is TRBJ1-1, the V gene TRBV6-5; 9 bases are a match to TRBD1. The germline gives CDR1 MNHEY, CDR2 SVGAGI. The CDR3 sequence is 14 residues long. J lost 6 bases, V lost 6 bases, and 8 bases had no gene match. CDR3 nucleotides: TGTGCCAGCAGCCCGACAGGGGGGTACCCTGAAGCTTTCTTT. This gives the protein CASSPTGGYPEAFF.

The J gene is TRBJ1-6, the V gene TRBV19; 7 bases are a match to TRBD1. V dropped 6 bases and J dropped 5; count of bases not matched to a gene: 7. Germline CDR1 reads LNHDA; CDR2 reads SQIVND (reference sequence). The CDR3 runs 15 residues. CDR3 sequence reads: CASRPPTGNNSPLHF. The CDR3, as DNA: TGTGCCAGTAGGCCTCCGACAGGGAATAATTCACCCCTCCACTTT.

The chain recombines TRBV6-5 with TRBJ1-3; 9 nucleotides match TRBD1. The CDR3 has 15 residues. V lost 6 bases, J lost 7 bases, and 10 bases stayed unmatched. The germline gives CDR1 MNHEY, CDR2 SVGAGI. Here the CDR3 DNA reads TGTGCCAGCAGCCTGACAGGGGGTAATGGGAACACCATATATTTT. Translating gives CASSLTGGNGNTIYF.

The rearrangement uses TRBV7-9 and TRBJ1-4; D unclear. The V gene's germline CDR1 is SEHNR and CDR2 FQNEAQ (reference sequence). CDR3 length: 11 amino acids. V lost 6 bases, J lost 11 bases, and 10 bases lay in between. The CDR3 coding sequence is TGTGCCAGCAGTTTGGGAGGGAAACTGTTTTTT. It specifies CASSLGGKLFF.

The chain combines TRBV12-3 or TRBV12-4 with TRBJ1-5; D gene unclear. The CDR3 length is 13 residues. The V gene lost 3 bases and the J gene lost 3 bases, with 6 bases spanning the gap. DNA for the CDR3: TGTGCCAGCAGTTTTCGACTCAATCAGCCCCAGCATTTT. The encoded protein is CASSFRLNQPQHF.

This chain's CDR3 is CASSWGTGGQEQYF. The DNA of the CDR3 is TGTGCCAGCAGTTGGGGGACAGGGGGACAAGAGCAGTACTTC. The genes are TRBV27 and TRBJ2-7; 11 bases are a match to TRBD1. With V trimmed by 4 bases and J by 7 bases, 6 bases remained unmatched. Germline CDR1 and CDR2: MNHEY and SMNVEV (reference sequence). The CDR3 sequence is 14 residues long.

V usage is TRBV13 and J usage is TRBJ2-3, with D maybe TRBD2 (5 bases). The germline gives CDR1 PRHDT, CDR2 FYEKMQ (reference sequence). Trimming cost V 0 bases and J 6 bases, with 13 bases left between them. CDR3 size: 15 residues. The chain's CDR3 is CASSLGLLVRDTQYF. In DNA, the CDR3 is TGTGCCAGCAGCTTAGGCCTACTAGTTCGGGATACGCAGTATTTT.